The T cell receptor (beta chain) under discussion was sequenced for a study of regulatory T cells in long-lasting Graves disease. This clonotype was seen more than once but under ten times. The antigen is not known. Study-level results: Persistent Graves' patients had lower TCR diversity than newly diagnosed ones.

Arm-PCR of CDR3 regions and iRepertoire HTBI primers were the basis on which TCR beta libraries were built. MiXCR, applied by TCRdb to the multiplex PCR reads, yields one record per CDR3 protein. The table records about 520,000 distinct CDR3 sequences, 12% of them present only once. This sample's time point: newly diagnosed GD, antithyroid drugs for less than 3 months. PBMC-derived RNA was used for the TCR library. V dropped 2 bases and J dropped 2; count of bases not matched to a gene: 4. The CDR3 runs to 15 residues. Per the germline V gene, CDR1 is SGHTA and CDR2 is FQGTGA. These records were also assigned to another study, of T cells in Graves' hyperthyroidism and ophthalmopathy.

The receptor was derived from a woman in her twenties or thirties with Graves disease. Source: peripheral blood mononuclear cells (PBMCs), taken at new diagnosis, from a patient treated with antithyroid drugs. This chain joins TRBV7-3 and TRBJ2-3, with TRBD1 matching 7 bases. CDR3 in DNA: TGTGCCAGCAGCTTAGTGGGGACAGACACAGATACGCAGTATTTT. Its protein is CASSLVGTDTDTQYF.